This TCR beta chain is drawn from a study of Ad26.COV2.S vaccination and SARS-CoV-2 variants. Study-wide context: Doses of Ad26.COV2.S were injected into muscle once or twice, 56 days apart.

This sample's treatment: roughly 19 received Ad26.COV2.S at low or high dose, single or two shots; 5 received placebo; per-sample allocation not given. Samples came from day 63 after the first vaccine or placebo injection. An adult of 18-55 years in Boston served as donor. Germline V gives CDR1 MDHEN, CDR2 SYDVKM. V shed 2 bases, J shed 1 base, and the junction held 2 bases outside the gene matches. There are 16 residues in the CDR3. Repertoires were generated with immunoSEQ multiplex PCR, while TCRdb's copy carries only in-frame clones and drops some. Seen here are about 350,000 clones, around nine tenths observed once, and the top ten hold around a tenth.

The starting material was peripheral blood, obtained in a trial of Ad26.COV2.S vaccine versus placebo. The genes are TRBV28 and TRBJ2-1; 10 bases fit TRBD2. This clonotype was obtained from a person aged 18-65 years who received the Ad26.COV2.S COVID-19 vaccine or a placebo. The CDR3: CASSLPTSGSYNEQFF. CDR3 sequence (DNA): TGTGCCAGCAGTTTACCGACTAGCGGGTCCTACAATGAGCAGTTCTTC.